This is a list of T cell receptor beta chains from one sample in a study of blood T cell repertoires in COVID-19. Some clones are missing from TCRdb's copy, which holds only in-frame ones; the method was immunoSEQ multiplex PCR. Counted here are 35,000 to 45,000 clones, 92% occurring once; the ten biggest clones make up 8% to 10%. Material: peripheral blood. These receptors were collected from a man aged 50 or older with active COVID-19. Both conserved end residues are part of each CDR3. The D gene is left open where the match is weak. The size field is filled for only some rows; it gives once, few, many or a size class.

.,TRBJ2-1,TRBV5-1,TRBD2,CASRASGEGEQFF,TGCGCCAGCAGGGCTAGCGGAGAGGGGGAGCAGTTCTTC
.,TRBJ2-1,TRBV5-1,.,CASSQGDSYNEQFF,TGCGCCAGCAGTCAGGGTGACTCCTACAATGAGCAGTTCTTC
.,TRBJ2-7,TRBV5-1,TRBD2,CASSPGLAVYEQYF,TGCGCCAGCAGCCCGGGACTAGCGGTTTACGAGCAGTACTTC
.,TRBJ1-1,TRBV14,TRBD1,CASSQEGGPMNTEAFF,TGTGCCAGCAGCCAAGAAGGGGGCCCCATGAACACTGAAGCTTTCTTT
once,TRBJ2-7,TRBV2,.,CASSRGGGSEQYF,TGTGCCAGCAGCAGGGGCGGGGGAAGCGAGCAGTACTTC
.,TRBJ2-2,TRBV27,.,CASSVRTGFTGELFF,TGTGCCAGCAGTGTTAGGACTGGCTTCACCGGGGAGCTGTTTTTT
.,TRBJ2-2,TRBV11-2,.,CASSQRKTGELFF,TGTGCCAGCAGCCAGCGAAAAACCGGGGAGCTGTTTTTT
once,TRBJ1-3,TRBV15,.,CATSRDRYSGNTIYF,TGTGCCACCAGCAGAGATCGGTACTCTGGAAACACCATATATTTT
.,TRBJ2-1,TRBV6-2/TRBV6-3,.,CASSYPAAGSSYNEQFF,TGTGCCAGCAGTTACCCTGCCGCGGGTAGCTCCTACAATGAGCAGTTCTTC
once,TRBJ2-1,TRBV19,TRBD1,CASSIFRGTGTYNEQFF,TGTGCCAGTAGTATATTTAGGGGGACAGGGACCTACAATGAGCAGTTCTTC
.,TRBJ2-1,TRBV11-2,.,CASSLAGVSNEQFF,TGTGCCAGCAGCTTAGCGGGAGTCTCCAATGAGCAGTTCTTC
.,TRBJ1-1,TRBV24-1,.,CATSEGGKAFF,TGTGCCACCAGTGAGGGAGGGAAAGCTTTCTTT
.,TRBJ2-1,TRBV4-1,.,CASRQPLSAYNEQFF,TGCGCCAGCAGACAACCCTTGAGCGCTTACAATGAGCAGTTCTTC
.,TRBJ2-7,TRBV18,.,CASSYEQTYEQYF,TGTGCCAGCTCCTACGAACAGACCTACGAGCAGTACTTC